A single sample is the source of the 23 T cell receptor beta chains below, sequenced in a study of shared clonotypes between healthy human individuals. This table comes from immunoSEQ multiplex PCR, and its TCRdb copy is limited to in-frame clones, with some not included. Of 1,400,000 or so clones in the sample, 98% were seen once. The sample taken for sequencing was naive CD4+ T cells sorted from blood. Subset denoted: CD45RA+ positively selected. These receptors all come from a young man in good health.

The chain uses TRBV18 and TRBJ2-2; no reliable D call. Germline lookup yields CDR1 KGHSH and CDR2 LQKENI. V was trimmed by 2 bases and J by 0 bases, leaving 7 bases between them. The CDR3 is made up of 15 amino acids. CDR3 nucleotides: TGTGCCAGCTCACCAGAGAAGACGAACACCGGGGAGCTGTTTTTT. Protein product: CASSPEKTNTGELFF.

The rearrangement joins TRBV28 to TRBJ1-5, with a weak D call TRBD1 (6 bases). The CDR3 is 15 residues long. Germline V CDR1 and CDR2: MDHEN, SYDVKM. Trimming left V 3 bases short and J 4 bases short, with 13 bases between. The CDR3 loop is CASSLGQGINQPQHF. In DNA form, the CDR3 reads TGTGCCAGCAGTTTGGGGCAGGGGATTAATCAGCCCCAGCATTTT.

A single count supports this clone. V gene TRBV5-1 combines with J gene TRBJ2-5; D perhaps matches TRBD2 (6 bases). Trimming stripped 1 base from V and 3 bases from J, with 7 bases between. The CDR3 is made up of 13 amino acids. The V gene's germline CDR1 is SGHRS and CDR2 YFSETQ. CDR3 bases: TGCGCCAGCAGCTTGTGGAGGGAAGAGACCCAGTACTTC. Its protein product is CASSLWREETQYF.

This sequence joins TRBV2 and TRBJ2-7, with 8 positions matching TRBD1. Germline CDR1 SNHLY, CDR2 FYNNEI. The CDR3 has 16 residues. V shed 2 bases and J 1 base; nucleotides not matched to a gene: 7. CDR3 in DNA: TGTGCCAGCAGTGAATCTGACAGGGGATTTTCCTACGAGCAGTACTTC. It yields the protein CASSESDRGFSYEQYF.

The CDR3 reads CASSPHQGNSYGYTF. The CDR3 nucleotides are TGTGCCAGCAGTCCCCATCAGGGGAATAGCTATGGCTACACCTTC. The rearrangement joins TRBV27 to TRBJ1-2; perhaps TRBD1 as D (6 bases). The V and J ends lost 5 bases and 4 bases respectively, with 17 bases between them. Germline loops: CDR1 MNHEY, CDR2 SMNVEV (reference sequence). The CDR3 is made up of 15 amino acids.

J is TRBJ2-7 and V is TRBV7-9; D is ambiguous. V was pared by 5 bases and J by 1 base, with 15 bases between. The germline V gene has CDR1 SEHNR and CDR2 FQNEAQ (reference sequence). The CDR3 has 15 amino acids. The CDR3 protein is CASSTPPGRSYEQYF. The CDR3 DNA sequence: TGTGCCAGCAGCACACCTCCCGGACGGTCCTACGAGCAGTACTTC.

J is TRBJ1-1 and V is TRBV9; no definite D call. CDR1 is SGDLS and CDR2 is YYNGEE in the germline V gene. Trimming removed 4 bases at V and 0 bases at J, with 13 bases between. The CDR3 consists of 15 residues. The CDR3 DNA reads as TGTGCCAGCAGCTTCCGCGGGGAGGTGAACACTGAAGCTTTCTTT. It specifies CASSFRGEVNTEAFF.

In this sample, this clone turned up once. In DNA, the CDR3 is TGTGCCAGCAGCCCCCAGGTAGGGGGGGCGGATACGCAGTATTTT. It codes for CASSPQVGGADTQYF. The chain has TRBV7-2 and TRBJ2-3; weak D call: TRBD2 (7 bases). There are 15 residues in the CDR3. Germline CDR1 reads SGHTA; CDR2 reads FQGNSA. The V end lost 5 bases, the J end lost 6 bases, and 18 bases lay between the germline ends.

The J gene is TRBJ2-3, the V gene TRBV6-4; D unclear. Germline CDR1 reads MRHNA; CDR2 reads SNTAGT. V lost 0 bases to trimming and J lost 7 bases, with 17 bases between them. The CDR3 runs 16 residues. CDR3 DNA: TGTGCCAGCAGTGACTCCGGTATGGGTCACGGAAATACGCAGTATTTT. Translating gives CASSDSGMGHGNTQYF.

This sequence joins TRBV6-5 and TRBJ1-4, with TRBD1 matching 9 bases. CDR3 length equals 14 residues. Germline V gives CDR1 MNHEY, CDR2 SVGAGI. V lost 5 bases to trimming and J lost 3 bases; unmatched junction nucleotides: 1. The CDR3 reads CASSRTGANEKLFF. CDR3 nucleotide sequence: TGTGCCAGCAGTCGGACAGGGGCTAATGAAAAACTGTTTTTT.

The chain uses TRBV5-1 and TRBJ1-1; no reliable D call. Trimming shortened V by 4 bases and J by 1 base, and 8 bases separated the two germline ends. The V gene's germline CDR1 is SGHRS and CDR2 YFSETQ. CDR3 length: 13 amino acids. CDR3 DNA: TGCGCCAGCAGCGGCCGGGAGAACACTGAAGCTTTCTTT. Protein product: CASSGRENTEAFF.

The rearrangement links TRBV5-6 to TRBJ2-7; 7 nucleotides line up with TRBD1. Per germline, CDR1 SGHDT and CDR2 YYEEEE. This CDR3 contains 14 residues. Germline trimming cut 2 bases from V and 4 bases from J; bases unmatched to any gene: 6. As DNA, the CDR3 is TGTGCCAGCAGCTTCTGGCAGGGGGTATACGAGCAGTACTTC. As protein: CASSFWQGVYEQYF.

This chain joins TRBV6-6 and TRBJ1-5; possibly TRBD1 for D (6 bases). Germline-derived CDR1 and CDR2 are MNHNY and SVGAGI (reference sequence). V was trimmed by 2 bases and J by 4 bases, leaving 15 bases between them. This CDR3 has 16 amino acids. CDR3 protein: CASSYLVKGGNQPQHF. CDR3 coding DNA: TGTGCCAGCAGTTACCTGGTGAAAGGGGGAAATCAGCCCCAGCATTTT.

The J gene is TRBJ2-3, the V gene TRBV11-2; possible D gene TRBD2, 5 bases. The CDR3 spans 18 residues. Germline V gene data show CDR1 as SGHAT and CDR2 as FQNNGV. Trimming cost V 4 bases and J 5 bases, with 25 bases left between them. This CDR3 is CASSSLRSRGNFGDTQYF. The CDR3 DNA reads TGTGCCAGCAGCTCCTTGAGGTCACGAGGGAACTTTGGAGATACGCAGTATTTT.

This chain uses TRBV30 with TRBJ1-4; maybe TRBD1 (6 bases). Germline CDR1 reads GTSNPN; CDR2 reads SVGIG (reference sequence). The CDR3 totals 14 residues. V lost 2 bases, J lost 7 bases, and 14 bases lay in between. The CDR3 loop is CAWSKGDTGEKLFF. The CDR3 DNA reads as TGTGCCTGGAGTAAAGGGGACACCGGTGAAAAACTGTTTTTT.

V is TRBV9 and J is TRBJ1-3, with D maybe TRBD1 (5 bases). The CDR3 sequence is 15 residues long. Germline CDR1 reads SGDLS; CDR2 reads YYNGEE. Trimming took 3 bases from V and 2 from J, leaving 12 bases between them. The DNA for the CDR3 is TGTGCCAGCAGCGGAAACAGGCCCCCTGGAAACACCATATATTTT. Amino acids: CASSGNRPPGNTIYF.

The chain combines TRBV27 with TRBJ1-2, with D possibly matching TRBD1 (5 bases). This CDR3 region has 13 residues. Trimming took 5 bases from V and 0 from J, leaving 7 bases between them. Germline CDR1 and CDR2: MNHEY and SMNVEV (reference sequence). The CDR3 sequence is CASSRGPNYGYTF. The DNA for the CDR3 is TGTGCCAGCAGTCGGGGCCCTAACTATGGCTACACCTTC.

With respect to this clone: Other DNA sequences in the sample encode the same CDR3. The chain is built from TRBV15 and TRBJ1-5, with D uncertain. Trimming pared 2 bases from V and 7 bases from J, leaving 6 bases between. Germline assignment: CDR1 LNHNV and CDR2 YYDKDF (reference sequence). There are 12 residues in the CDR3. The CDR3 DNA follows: TGTGCCACCAGCAGACCGGGACAGCCCCAGCATTTT. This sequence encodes CATSRPGQPQHF. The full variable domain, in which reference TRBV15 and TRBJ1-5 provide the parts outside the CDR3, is DAMVIQNPRYQVTQFGKPVTLSCSQTLNHNVMYWYQQKSSQAPKLLFHYYDKDFNNEADTPDNFQSRRPNTSFCFLDIRSPGLGDTAMYLCATSRPGQPQHFGDGTRLSIL.

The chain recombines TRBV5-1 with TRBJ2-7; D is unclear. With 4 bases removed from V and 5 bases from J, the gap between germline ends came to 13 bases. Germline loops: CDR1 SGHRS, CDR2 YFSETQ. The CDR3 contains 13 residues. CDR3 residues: CASSRDRHNEQYF. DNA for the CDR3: TGCGCCAGCAGCCGCGACCGACATAACGAGCAGTACTTC. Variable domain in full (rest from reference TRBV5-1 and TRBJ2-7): KAGVTQTPRYLIKTRGQQVTLSCSPISGHRSVSWYQQTPGQGLQFLFEYFSETQRNKGNFPGRFSGRQFSNSRSEMNVSTLELGDSALYLCASSRDRHNEQYFGPGTRLTVT.

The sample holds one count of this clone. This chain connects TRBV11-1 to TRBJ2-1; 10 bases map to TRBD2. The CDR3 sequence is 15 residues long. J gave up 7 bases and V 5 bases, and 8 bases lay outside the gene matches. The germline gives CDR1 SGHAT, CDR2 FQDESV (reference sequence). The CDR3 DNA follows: TGTGCCAGCAGCCCCCAGGGACTAGCGCTTAATGAGCAGTTCTTC. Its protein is CASSPQGLALNEQFF.

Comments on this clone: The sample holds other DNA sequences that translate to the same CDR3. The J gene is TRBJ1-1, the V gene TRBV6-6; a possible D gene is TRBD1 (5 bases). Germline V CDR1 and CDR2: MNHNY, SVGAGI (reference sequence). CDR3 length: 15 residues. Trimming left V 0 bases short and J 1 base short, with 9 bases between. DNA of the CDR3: TGTGCCAGCAGTTACTCGGGGCAGCCGAACACTGAAGCTTTCTTT. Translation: CASSYSGQPNTEAFF.

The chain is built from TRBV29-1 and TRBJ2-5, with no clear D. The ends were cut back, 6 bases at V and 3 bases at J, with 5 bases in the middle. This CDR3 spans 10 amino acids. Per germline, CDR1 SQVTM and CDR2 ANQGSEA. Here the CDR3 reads CSVKEETQYF. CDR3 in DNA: TGCAGCGTGAAAGAAGAGACCCAGTACTTC.

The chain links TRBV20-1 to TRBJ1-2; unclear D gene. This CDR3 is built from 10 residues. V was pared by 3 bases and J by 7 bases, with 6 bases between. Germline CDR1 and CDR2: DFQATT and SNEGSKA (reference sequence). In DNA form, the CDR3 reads TGCAGTGCTAGCGGACTTGGCTACACCTTC. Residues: CSASGLGYTF.